The clone carrying this T cell receptor (beta chain) was detected only a few times. This sample is part of a study of blood T cell repertoires in COVID-19. Study context: Sites in the United States, Italy and Spain provided acute and convalescent COVID-19 samples. PBMCs, B-cell-depleted T cells, or T cells provided the cDNA or gDNA that made up the material.

As processed by the authors: The assay estimated nucleated cells by amplifying reference gene primers. The protocol was immunoSEQ multiplex PCR, while the TCRdb copy is restricted to in-frame clones and leaves out a portion. That table furnishes V, J and clone size, whereas the DNA furnished D and trimming. This table holds about 190,000 clones, roughly four fifths found once. Trimming left V 4 bases short and J 9 bases short, with 7 bases between. CDR1 and CDR2 from the germline V gene are SGHDN and FVKESK. The CDR3 covers 11 residues. Sequences were obtained from peripheral blood. The receptor was derived from a woman in her 70s with active or convalescent COVID-19. The gene calls are TRBV14 and TRBJ2-1; no clear D gene. The CDR3 spells CASSRIGEQFF. The CDR3 bases are TGTGCCAGCAGCCGTATCGGTGAGCAGTTCTTC.